This T cell receptor (beta chain) came from a study of cytomegalovirus exposure and HLA in healthy donors. Study at large: The 120 validation repertoires, a later analysis reported, used the same platform as the 666 first-cohort repertoires. Broader study findings: It was reported that the classifier diagnosed cytomegalovirus status with high specificity and sensitivity in both the original and validation cohorts.

The CDR3 totals 19 residues. Germline CDR1 reads MNHNS; CDR2 reads SASEGT. Trimming pared 0 bases from V and 4 bases from J, leaving 22 bases between. Only in-frame clones appear in the TCRdb table, and some are missing; sequencing was by immunoSEQ multiplex PCR. The data contain under 250,000 clones, around 87% of them singletons. Notes on this clone: The antigen remains undetermined.

This rearrangement joins TRBV6-1 to TRBJ2-1; D perhaps matches TRBD2 (6 bases). Source material: PBMCs. The clonotype originates from a woman aged 18 to 35 in good health and CMV-seropositive. The CDR3 bases are TGTGCCAGCAGTGAAGCGCCGACCGGACTGGCGGGATCTTACAATGAGCAGTTCTTC. Translated: CASSEAPTGLAGSYNEQFF.